The 23 T cell receptor beta chains given below trace back to one sample, sequenced in a study of tumor-infiltrating lymphocytes in localized non-small cell lung cancer. The table came from immunoSEQ multiplex PCR; TCRdb's copy has only in-frame clones and leaves some out. The top ten clones hold around 15% of a sample with 10,000 or so clones, about two thirds of them seen once. Source material: lung tumor tissue. The receptors shown here come from a human donor with non-small cell lung cancer.

The J gene is TRBJ1-4, the V gene TRBV6-5; D possibly corresponds to TRBD1 (5 bases). The length of the CDR3 is 14 residues. V dropped 2 bases and J dropped 7 bases, with 11 bases sitting between them. Germline CDR1 and CDR2: MNHEY and SVGAGI. This CDR3 is CASSYSRVREKLFF. CDR3 bases: TGTGCCAGCAGTTACAGCAGGGTGCGTGAAAAACTGTTTTTT.

The chain joins TRBV19 to TRBJ2-7; the D gene is possibly TRBD2 (6 bases). Germline-derived CDR1 and CDR2 are LNHDA and SQIVND (reference sequence). This CDR3 is 15 amino acids long. The germline V and J ends were trimmed by 4 bases and 3 bases, with 16 bases remaining between them. CDR3 bases: TGTGCCAGTAGTACGTTGGAGGGAATGGTCTACGAGCAGTACTTC. Protein: CASSTLEGMVYEQYF. The full variable domain, completed using reference TRBV19 and TRBJ2-7, is DGGITQSPKYLFRKEGQNVTLSCEQNLNHDAMYWYRQDPGQGLRLIYYSQIVNDFQKGDIAEGYSVSREKKESFPLTVTSAQKNPTAFYLCASSTLEGMVYEQYFGPGTRLTVT.

The chain couples TRBV7-2 to TRBJ2-1, with 8 bases fitting TRBD2. V lost 1 base, J lost 9 bases, and 11 bases stayed unmatched. CDR1 SGHTA and CDR2 FQGNSA come from the germline V gene. This CDR3 contains 16 residues. In DNA, the CDR3 is TGTGCCAGCAGCTTAGGCGGGGGGACCGGGGTCGGTGAGCAGTTCTTC. Translated, it gives CASSLGGGTGVGEQFF. The whole variable domain, filled in from reference TRBV7-2 and TRBJ2-1, reads GAGVSQSPSNKVTEKGKDVELRCDPISGHTALYWYRQSLGQGLEFLIYFQGNSAPDKSGLPSDRFSAERTGGSVSTLTIQRTQQEDSAVYLCASSLGGGTGVGEQFFGPGTRLTVL.

The chain recombines TRBV19 with TRBJ1-1; 9 nucleotides match TRBD1. Germline V lookup: CDR1 LNHDA, CDR2 SQIVND (reference sequence). Trimming took 10 bases from V and 6 from J; bases not matched to a gene: 12. The CDR3 is 14 residues long. The chain's CDR3 is CATQQGAQVPEAFF. The CDR3 nucleotides are TGTGCCACCCAACAGGGGGCGCAGGTCCCTGAAGCTTTCTTT.

J is TRBJ1-6 and V is TRBV7-8; D remains ambiguous. The CDR3 loop spans 17 amino acids. Trimming removed 5 bases from V and 0 bases from J, with 14 bases in between. CDR1 SGHVS and CDR2 FQNEAQ come from the germline V gene. This CDR3 reads CASSQQIGSSYNSPLHF. The CDR3 nucleotides read TGTGCCAGCAGCCAACAGATAGGGAGCTCCTATAATTCACCCCTCCACTTT. The full variable domain, with the rest looked up from reference TRBV7-8 and TRBJ1-6, is GAGVSQSPRYKVAKRGQDVALRCDPISGHVSLFWYQQALGQGPEFLTYFQNEAQLDKSGLPSDRFFAERPEGSVSTLKIQRTQQEDSAVYLCASSQQIGSSYNSPLHFGNGTRLTVT.

This CDR3 reads CASSELAPHGTQYF. DNA for the CDR3: TGTGCCAGCAGTGAATTGGCTCCTCACGGGACCCAGTACTTC. The chain couples TRBV6-1 to TRBJ2-5; no definite D call. V was clipped by 2 bases and J by 7 bases, with 14 bases between them. Per germline, CDR1 MNHNS and CDR2 SASEGT. This CDR3 spans 14 amino acids.

The CDR3 region has the DNA TGTGCCAGCAGCTTAGTATCGGGGTACACTGAAGCTTTCTTT. It yields the protein CASSLVSGYTEAFF. The chain couples TRBV11-2 to TRBJ1-1, with unresolved D. CDR1 and CDR2 from the germline V gene are SGHAT and FQNNGV. Trimming left V 1 base short and J 3 bases short, with 9 bases between. The CDR3 runs to 14 residues.

In DNA, the CDR3 is TGTGCCATCAGTGAGTCGGGGGGGCAGAACGAGCAGTACTTC. It yields the protein CAISESGGQNEQYF. This chain connects TRBV10-3 to TRBJ2-7; a possible D gene is TRBD2 (7 bases). V lost 0 bases and J lost 5, with 11 bases in between. There are 14 residues in the CDR3. Germline V gene lookup returns CDR1 ENHRY and CDR2 SYGVKD.

The chain links TRBV4-1 to TRBJ1-1; D is possibly TRBD1 (6 bases). Trimming removed 0 bases at V and 8 bases at J, with 13 bases between. The CDR3 covers 14 residues. Germline V gives CDR1 MGHRA, CDR2 YSYEKL. In DNA, the CDR3 is TGCGCCAGCAGCCAAGAATCCGTGGGGGCGGAAGCTTTCTTT. Amino acids: CASSQESVGAEAFF.

The J gene is TRBJ1-6, the V gene TRBV7-3; D may be TRBD1 (5 bases). The CDR3 length is 19 residues. Deletions cut 2 bases from V and 7 bases from J, with 24 bases between. CDR1 and CDR2 (germline): SGHTA, FQGTGA. The CDR3 coding sequence is TGTGCCAGCAGCTTATCTGGGATATTCTTGGGGACTCAAAATTCACCCCTCCACTTT. Its translation is CASSLSGIFLGTQNSPLHF.

V and J are TRBV7-9 and TRBJ1-5; D ambiguous. The CDR3 spans 15 residues. The V gene lost 1 base and the J gene lost 0 bases, with 7 bases spanning the gap. The germline gives CDR1 SEHNR, CDR2 FQNEAQ (reference sequence). CDR3 protein: CASSLGTDSNQPQHF. In DNA, the CDR3 is TGTGCCAGCAGCTTAGGGACGGATAGCAATCAGCCCCAGCATTTT.

This clone is large (0.1 to 1%). The chain carries TRBV10-3 and TRBJ1-1, with unresolved D. Trimming cost V 4 bases and J 3 bases, with 15 bases left between them. The CDR3 length is 15 residues. CDR1 is ENHRY, CDR2 SYGVKD, per germline. CDR3 DNA sequence: TGTGCCATCAGTGGCGTGACGGGAGAGGACACTGAAGCTTTCTTT. Its protein product is CAISGVTGEDTEAFF.

The CDR3 spells CASSQSGTSGSNEQFF. CDR3 in DNA: TGTGCCAGCAGCCAATCCGGGACTAGCGGGAGTAATGAGCAGTTCTTC. V is TRBV4-2 and J is TRBJ2-1, with TRBD2 matching over 14 bases. The CDR3 has 16 amino acids. The germline V gene encodes CDR1 LGHNA and CDR2 YNFKEQ. V lost 2 bases, J lost 7 bases, and 4 bases stayed unmatched.

The chain joins TRBV19 to TRBJ2-7, with D unresolved. V was shortened by 1 base and J by 6 bases, with 10 bases between the two germline ends. There are 13 residues in the CDR3. The germline V gene has CDR1 LNHDA and CDR2 SQIVND (reference sequence). CDR3 sequence reads: CASSIGPVGEQYF. In DNA form, the CDR3 reads TGTGCCAGTAGTATAGGACCGGTAGGCGAGCAGTACTTC.

The V call is TRBV10-3, the J call TRBJ1-1; TRBD1 aligns across 7 bases. This CDR3 has 14 amino acids. CDR1 ENHRY and CDR2 SYGVKD come from the germline V gene. Losses at the gene ends were 8 bases for V and 4 bases for J; bases not matched to a gene: 10. The CDR3 loop reads CAIVTDREGTEAFF. The CDR3, as DNA: TGTGCCATCGTAACAGACAGGGAGGGCACTGAAGCTTTCTTT.

The chain has TRBV30 and TRBJ1-1, with 7 bases identical to TRBD1. Losses at the gene ends were 3 bases for V and 1 base for J; bases not matched to a gene: 5. CDR1 is GTSNPN and CDR2 is SVGIG in the germline V gene (reference sequence). The CDR3 covers 14 residues. CDR3 loop: CAWRLDRANTEAFF. CDR3 DNA: TGTGCCTGGAGGCTAGACAGGGCGAACACTGAAGCTTTCTTT. Complete variable domain (other parts from reference TRBV30 and TRBJ1-1): SQTIHQWPATLVQPVGSPLSLECTVEGTSNPNLYWYRQAAGRGLQLLFYSVGIGQISSEVPQNLSASRPQDRQFILSSKKLLLSDSGFYLCAWRLDRANTEAFFGQGTRLTVV.

This clone was counted once. CDR3 DNA: TGTGCCAGCAGCTCCGGGACAGGGTCTTACACCGGGGAGCTGTTTTTT. Encoded protein: CASSSGTGSYTGELFF. V usage is TRBV11-2 and J usage is TRBJ2-2, with 9 positions matching TRBD1. CDR3 length equals 16 residues. Per the germline V gene, CDR1 is SGHAT and CDR2 is FQNNGV. Germline trimming cut 4 bases from V and 3 bases from J; bases unmatched to any gene: 6.

The chain recombines TRBV9 with TRBJ1-6; the D is unclear. CDR3 size: 13 residues. The V gene's germline CDR1 is SGDLS and CDR2 YYNGEE. With 1 base removed from V and 10 bases from J, the gap between germline ends came to 9 bases. The CDR3 coding sequence is TGTGCCAGCAGCGTAATGGAAGGCTCACCCCTCCACTTT. This translates into CASSVMEGSPLHF.

The chain recombines TRBV9 with TRBJ2-7; D gene unclear. The CDR3 consists of 15 residues. With 4 bases removed from V and 3 bases from J, the gap between germline ends came to 17 bases. Germline V gene data show CDR1 as SGDLS and CDR2 as YYNGEE. CDR3 protein: CASSPRPGPLYEQYF. In nucleotides, the CDR3 is TGTGCCAGCAGCCCACGACCGGGTCCTCTCTACGAGCAGTACTTC. Combining the CDR3 with reference TRBV9 and TRBJ2-7 gives the whole variable domain DSGVTQTPKHLITATGQRVTLRCSPRSGDLSVYWYQQSLDQGLQFLIQYYNGEERAKGNILERFSAQQFPDLHSELNLSSLELGDSALYFCASSPRPGPLYEQYFGPGTRLTVT.

J is TRBJ2-1 and V is TRBV9; perhaps D is TRBD1 or TRBD2 (5 bases each). Germline CDR1 SGDLS, CDR2 YYNGEE. Deletions cut 0 bases from V and 8 bases from J, with 18 bases between. The CDR3 loop spans 16 amino acids. CDR3 in DNA: TGTGCCAGCAGCGTAGTCGCCTACCCAGGGAGCGATGAGCAGTTCTTC. It is translated as CASSVVAYPGSDEQFF.

The gene calls are TRBV11-2 and TRBJ1-2; D not resolved. With 3 bases removed from V and 1 base from J, the gap between germline ends came to 15 bases. Germline V gene sequence: CDR1 SGHAT, CDR2 FQNNGV. The CDR3 is made up of 16 amino acids. CDR3 nucleotides: TGTGCCAGCAGCTTTAAAGGAGGAATAGATAACTATGGCTACACCTTC. Amino acids: CASSFKGGIDNYGYTF.

The chain recombines TRBV6-1 with TRBJ1-2; 8 bases are a match to TRBD1. V was clipped by 1 base and J by 4 bases; unmatched bases: 8. From germline, CDR1 is MNHNS and CDR2 SASEGT. The CDR3 runs to 16 residues. The CDR3 protein is CASSEVRTGWPYGYTF. For the CDR3, the DNA is TGTGCCAGCAGTGAAGTCCGGACAGGGTGGCCCTATGGCTACACCTTC.

V usage is TRBV7-2 and J usage is TRBJ1-1; unclear D gene. The V end was cut by 5 bases, the J end by 0 bases, with 4 bases between. Germline V gene sequence: CDR1 SGHTA, CDR2 FQGNSA. The CDR3 covers 12 residues. The CDR3 loop is CASSRMNTEAFF. For the CDR3, the DNA is TGTGCCAGCAGCCGAATGAACACTGAAGCTTTCTTT.